These T cell receptor beta chains were read from a single sample in a study of blood T cell repertoires in COVID-19. Sequenced by immunoSEQ multiplex PCR; TCRdb stores in-frame clones only, minus some. The table records roughly 300,000 clones, 80% to 90% of them present only once. The sequencing input was PBMCs or T cells enriched from blood (not recorded which). These receptors came from a man aged 30 to 39 who had recovered from COVID-19. Both conserved end residues are part of each CDR3. A D gene is named only where the DNA matches it firmly. Clone size, where shown, is once, few, many, or a class for clones that have expanded.

clone_size,v_call,j_call,d_call,cdr3_aa,cdr3_nt
.,TRBV2,TRBJ1-5,TRBD1,CASTTGEGNQPQHF,TGTGCCAGTACGACAGGGGAGGGCAATCAGCCCCAGCATTTT
.,TRBV12-3/TRBV12-4,TRBJ1-1,.,CASSFGGVTEAFF,TGTGCCAGCAGTTTTGGGGGGGTCACTGAAGCTTTCTTT
.,TRBV3-1/TRBV3-2,TRBJ2-7,TRBD1,CASSQGNGQGLSYEQYF,TGTGCCAGCAGCCAGGGGAACGGACAGGGGCTTTCCTACGAGCAGTACTTC
.,TRBV2,TRBJ2-3,TRBD2,CASNNLAGGIRTDTQYF,TGTGCCAGCAACAACCTAGCGGGGGGGATACGCACAGATACGCAGTATTTT
once,TRBV14,TRBJ2-2,TRBD1,CASSPLRYRGPGETGELFF,TGTGCCAGCAGCCCCCTAAGGTACAGGGGGCCCGGTGAGACCGGGGAGCTGTTTTTT
.,TRBV9,TRBJ2-6,.,CASSRTIPSGANVLTF,TGTGCCAGCAGCCGGACAATACCATCTGGGGCCAACGTCCTGACTTTC
.,TRBV4-1,TRBJ1-3,.,CASSQRTDSGNTIYF,TGCGCCAGCAGCCAACGTACTGACTCTGGAAACACCATATATTTT
.,TRBV5-5,TRBJ1-5,.,CASSFTGVSSNQPQHF,TGTGCCAGCAGCTTTACCGGGGTGTCGTCAAATCAGCCCCAGCATTTT
.,TRBV21-1,TRBJ2-3,.,CASSSFPRGRETDTQYF,TGTGCCAGCAGCTCATTCCCCAGGGGGCGCGAGACAGATACGCAGTATTTT
.,TRBV11-3,TRBJ2-7,.,CASSEEVWAVEQYF,TGTGCCAGCAGCGAGGAGGTATGGGCGGTCGAGCAGTACTTC
.,TRBV18,TRBJ1-6,.,CASSPVPQGSFNSPLHF,TGTGCCAGCTCACCCGTCCCACAGGGTTCATTTAATTCACCCCTCCACTTT
.,TRBV15,TRBJ1-1,TRBD1,CATSRAGQGAREAFF,TGTGCCACCAGCAGGGCGGGACAGGGGGCAAGAGAAGCTTTCTTT
.,TRBV6-5,TRBJ2-7,TRBD1,CASSYSRGGGSYEQYF,TGTGCCAGCAGTTACTCGCGAGGGGGCGGCTCCTACGAGCAGTACTTC
.,TRBV19,TRBJ2-7,.,CASSIGLVYEQYF,TGTGCCAGTAGTATAGGACTAGTCTACGAGCAGTACTTC
.,TRBV5-8,TRBJ1-5,.,CASSLRVVGNQPQHF,TGTGCCAGCAGCCTCCGGGTTGTGGGCAATCAGCCCCAGCATTTT
.,TRBV30,TRBJ1-6,TRBD1,CAWSVQGSSPLHF,TGTGCCTGGAGTGTACAGGGGAGCTCACCCCTCCACTTT
.,TRBV11-3,TRBJ2-3,.,CASSSHTDTQYF,TGTGCCAGCAGCTCCCATACAGATACGCAGTATTTT
.,TRBV5-1,TRBJ2-3,TRBD2,CASSYPLAGEGDTQYF,TGCGCCAGCAGCTACCCCCTAGCGGGAGAGGGTGATACGCAGTATTTT
.,TRBV27,TRBJ1-6,.,CASSPSWSSPLHF,TGTGCCAGCAGTCCGTCTTGGAGTTCACCCCTCCACTTT
.,TRBV7-9,TRBJ1-1,.,CASSLGGWGDTEAFF,TGTGCCAGCAGCTTAGGAGGTTGGGGGGACACTGAAGCTTTCTTT
.,TRBV11-3,TRBJ2-5,.,CASSSLGTQYF,TGTGCCAGCAGCTCACTAGGGACCCAGTACTTC
few,TRBV11-2,TRBJ1-1,TRBD1,CASGRDRLNTEAFF,TGTGCCAGCGGGAGGGACAGGTTGAACACTGAAGCTTTCTTT
.,TRBV18,TRBJ1-4,TRBD1,CASSQGAKEKLFF,TGTGCCAGCTCACAGGGGGCCAAAGAAAAACTGTTTTTT
.,TRBV5-6,TRBJ2-2,.,CASSLAGGHDGTGELFF,TGTGCCAGCAGCTTGGCGGGGGGCCATGACGGCACCGGGGAGCTGTTTTTT
.,TRBV28,TRBJ1-6,.,CASSLQIPNSPLHF,TGTGCCAGCAGTTTACAGATACCAAATTCACCCCTCCACTTT
.,TRBV27,TRBJ2-5,TRBD2,CASSFSGLAGYSREETQYF,TGTGCCAGCAGTTTCTCGGGACTAGCGGGCTACTCGAGAGAAGAGACCCAGTACTTC
once,TRBV28,TRBJ1-5,.,CASSFSGNQPQHF,TGTGCCAGCAGTTTCTCAGGGAACCAGCCCCAGCATTTT
.,TRBV9,TRBJ1-6,TRBD1,CASSGQGAQSPLHF,TGTGCCAGCAGCGGACAGGGGGCGCAATCACCCCTCCACTTT
.,TRBV7-9,TRBJ2-1,TRBD2,CASSPYGTSGRPVNEQFF,TGTGCCAGCAGCCCCTATGGGACTAGCGGGAGGCCCGTTAATGAGCAGTTCTTC
few,TRBV7-9,TRBJ1-2,TRBD1,CASSLGDRGGYTF,TGTGCCAGCAGCTTAGGGGACAGGGGTGGCTACACCTTC
.,TRBV11-2,TRBJ1-6,.,CASSSAGSSYNSPLHF,TGTGCCAGCAGCTCCGCCGGGAGCTCCTATAATTCACCCCTCCACTTT
.,TRBV5-1,TRBJ2-5,TRBD2,CASSLAWASGSSQETQYF,TGCGCCAGCAGCTTGGCCTGGGCTAGCGGGTCCAGCCAAGAGACCCAGTACTTC
few,TRBV7-9,TRBJ2-2,TRBD1,CASSLATTGAGTGELFF,TGTGCCAGCAGCTTAGCGACGACAGGGGCGGGCACCGGGGAGCTGTTTTTT
once,TRBV28,TRBJ2-7,TRBD1,CASGDTGTATREQYF,TGTGCCAGTGGGGATACCGGGACAGCCACCCGTGAGCAGTACTTC
.,TRBV5-1,TRBJ2-7,TRBD2,CASSSSRGVMMGEQYF,TGCGCCAGCTCGTCATCCCGGGGGGTGATGATGGGCGAGCAGTACTTC
.,TRBV30,TRBJ1-2,.,CAWSRTDGNYGYTF,TGTGCCTGGAGTAGGACAGACGGTAACTATGGCTACACCTTC
.,TRBV28,TRBJ1-2,.,CASSSRVGYTF,TGTGCCAGCAGTTCCCGGGTGGGCTACACCTTC